Detailed here is one T cell receptor (beta chain). A second PCR of roughly 7 to 11 cycles used a sample-barcoded 5' primer and a J-beta primer mix. Every individual sample yielded 2.5 million or more paired-end reads (each containing CDR3). A single record per CDR3 protein comes from TCRdb applying MiXCR to the 5' RACE reads. The sample contains about 2 million distinct CDR3 sequences, around 50% of which appear only once. The data are from a study of blood T cells in healthy people across ages. The specimen sequenced was blood. The receptor's source is a woman in her forties in good health.

The CDR3 sequence is CASSKKPHLTSGGFVNEQFF. DNA of the CDR3: TGTGCCAGCAGCAAAAAACCCCACTTGACTAGCGGGGGGTTTGTTAATGAGCAGTTCTTC. J is TRBJ2-1 and V is TRBV25-1; TRBD2 agrees at 13 bases. CDR3 size: 20 residues. J lost 7 bases, V lost 6 bases, and 21 bases had no gene match. CDR1 and CDR2 from the germline V gene are MGHDK and SYGVNS.